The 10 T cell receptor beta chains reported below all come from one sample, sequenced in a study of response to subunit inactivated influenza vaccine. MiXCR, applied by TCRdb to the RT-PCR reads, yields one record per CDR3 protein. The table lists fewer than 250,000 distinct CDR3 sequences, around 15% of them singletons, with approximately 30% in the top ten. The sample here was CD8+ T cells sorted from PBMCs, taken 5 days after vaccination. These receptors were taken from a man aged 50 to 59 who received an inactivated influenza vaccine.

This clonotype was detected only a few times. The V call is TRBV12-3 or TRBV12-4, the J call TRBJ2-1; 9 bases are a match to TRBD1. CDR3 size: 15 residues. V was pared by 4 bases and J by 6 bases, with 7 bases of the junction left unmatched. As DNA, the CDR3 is TGTGCCAGCAGTTCCGGGACAGGGCCCCTCAATGAGCAGTTCTTC. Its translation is CASSSGTGPLNEQFF.

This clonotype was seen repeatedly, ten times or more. The CDR3 DNA reads as TGTGCCAGCAGCTTGGTAGGGAACACCGGGGAGCTGTTTTTT. Protein product: CASSLVGNTGELFF. The genes are TRBV7-8 and TRBJ2-2, with D uncertain. V dropped 3 bases and J dropped 1 base, with 6 bases sitting between them. There are 14 residues in the CDR3. From germline, CDR1 is SGHVS and CDR2 FQNEAQ.

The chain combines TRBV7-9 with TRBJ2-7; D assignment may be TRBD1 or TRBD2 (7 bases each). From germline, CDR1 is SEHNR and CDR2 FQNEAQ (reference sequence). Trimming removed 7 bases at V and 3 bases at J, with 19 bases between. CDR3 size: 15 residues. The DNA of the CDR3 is TGTGCCAGCAAAGGCGGGGAGGGGGCCCGCTACGAGCAGTACTTC. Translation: CASKGGEGARYEQYF.

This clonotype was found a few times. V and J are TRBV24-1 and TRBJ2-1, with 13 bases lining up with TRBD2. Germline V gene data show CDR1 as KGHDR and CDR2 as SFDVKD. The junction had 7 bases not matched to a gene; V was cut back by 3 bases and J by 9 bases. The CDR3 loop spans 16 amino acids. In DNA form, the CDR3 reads TGTGCCACCAGTGATGGACTAGCGGGAGCTGTTAGTGAGCAGTTCTTC. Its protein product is CATSDGLAGAVSEQFF.

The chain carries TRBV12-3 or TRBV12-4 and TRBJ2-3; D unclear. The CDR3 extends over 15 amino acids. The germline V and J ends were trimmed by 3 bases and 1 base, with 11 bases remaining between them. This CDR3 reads CASSFEAIRTDTQYF. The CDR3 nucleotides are TGTGCCAGCAGTTTCGAGGCTATTCGCACAGATACGCAGTATTTT.

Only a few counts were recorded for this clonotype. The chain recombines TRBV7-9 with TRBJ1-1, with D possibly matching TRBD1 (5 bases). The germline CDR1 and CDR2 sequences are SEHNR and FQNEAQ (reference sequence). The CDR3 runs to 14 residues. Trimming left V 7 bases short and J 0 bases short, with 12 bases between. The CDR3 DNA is TGTGCCAGCAACGGGGGACCGATGAACACTGAAGCTTTCTTT. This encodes CASNGGPMNTEAFF.

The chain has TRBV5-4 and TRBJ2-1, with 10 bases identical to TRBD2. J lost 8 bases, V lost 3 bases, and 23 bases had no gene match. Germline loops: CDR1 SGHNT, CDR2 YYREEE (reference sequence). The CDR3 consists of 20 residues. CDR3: CASSWPTDSGGAIRLDEQFF. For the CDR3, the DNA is TGTGCCAGCAGCTGGCCAACGGACAGCGGGGGGGCGATTCGGCTCGATGAGCAGTTCTTC.

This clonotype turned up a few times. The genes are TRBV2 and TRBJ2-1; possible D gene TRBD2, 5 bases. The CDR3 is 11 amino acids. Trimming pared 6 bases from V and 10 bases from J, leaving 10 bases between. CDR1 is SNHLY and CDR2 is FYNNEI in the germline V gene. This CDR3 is CASRLTGEQFF. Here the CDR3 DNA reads TGTGCCAGCAGACTGACGGGGGAGCAGTTCTTC.

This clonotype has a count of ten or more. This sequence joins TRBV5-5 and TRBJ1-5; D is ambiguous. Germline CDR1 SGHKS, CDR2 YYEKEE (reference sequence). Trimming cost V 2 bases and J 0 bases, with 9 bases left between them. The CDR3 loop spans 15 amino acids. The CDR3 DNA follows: TGTGCCAGCAGCTTTTGGGGTAATAGCAATCAGCCCCAGCATTTT. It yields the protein CASSFWGNSNQPQHF. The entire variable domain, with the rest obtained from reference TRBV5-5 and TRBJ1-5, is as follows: DAGVTQSPTHLIKTRGQQVTLRCSPISGHKSVSWYQQVLGQGPQFIFQYYEKEERGRGNFPDRFSARQFPNYSSELNVNALLLGDSALYLCASSFWGNSNQPQHFGDGTRLSIL.

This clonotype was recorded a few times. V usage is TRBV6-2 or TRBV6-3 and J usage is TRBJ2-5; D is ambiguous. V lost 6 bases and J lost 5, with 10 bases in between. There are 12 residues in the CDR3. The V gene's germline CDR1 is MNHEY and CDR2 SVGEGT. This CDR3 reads CASRTPMETQYF. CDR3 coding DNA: TGTGCCAGCAGGACTCCCATGGAGACCCAGTACTTC.